This is a list of T cell receptor beta chains from one sample in a study of blood T cells in healthy people across ages. TCRdb called the 5' RACE reads again in MiXCR, with one record for every CDR3 protein. The repertoire holds 630,000 or so distinct CDR3 sequences, with about 30% as singletons. Sequenced: blood. These receptors came from a woman aged 80 or over in good health. The CDR3 runs from the conserved cysteine through the conserved F or W. The D gene is left open where the match is weak. A row's size may be missing; if present it is once, few, many or a size class.

J gene	clone size	D gene	V gene	CDR3 DNA	CDR3 protein
TRBJ2-7	many	.	TRBV28	TGTGCCAGCAGAACGACAGGAGTCAACGAGCAGTACTTC	CASRTTGVNEQYF
TRBJ2-3	many	.	TRBV28	TGTGCCAGCAGTCCCCATACAGATACGCAGTATTTT	CASSPHTDTQYF
TRBJ2-3	many	.	TRBV24-1	TGTGCCACCAGTGATAACGGGGGGCCTAGCACAGATACGCAGTATTTT	CATSDNGGPSTDTQYF
TRBJ2-3	.	.	TRBV6-1	TGTGCCAGCAATACGGTCCGGGGGACAGATACGCAGTATTTT	CASNTVRGTDTQYF
TRBJ1-1	.	.	TRBV20-1	TGCAGTGCTGACCTGGGGGGGAACACTGAAGCTTTCTTT	CSADLGGNTEAFF
TRBJ1-5	few	.	TRBV7-2	TGTGCCAGCAGCGAAGGAGGGACGTTTAACGATCAGCCCCAGCATTTT	CASSEGGTFNDQPQHF
TRBJ2-5	many	TRBD2	TRBV20-1	TGCAGTGCGATAAATAGCGGGGGGGATTACCAAGAGACCCAGTACTTC	CSAINSGGDYQETQYF
TRBJ1-4	many	TRBD1	TRBV5-1	TGCGCCAGCAGCTTGGGACAGGGGAGCGAAAAACTGTTTTTT	CASSLGQGSEKLFF
TRBJ2-3	many	.	TRBV11-2	TGTGCCAGCAGCTTTGCTGCACCCAGCACAGATACGCAGTATTTT	CASSFAAPSTDTQYF
TRBJ1-2	many	.	TRBV27	TGTGCCAGCAGCTTAGGCAGGAACTATGGCTACACCTTC	CASSLGRNYGYTF
TRBJ1-5	many	TRBD1	TRBV6-2/TRBV6-3	TGTGCCAGCAGTTACACGCCGGGGACAGGGTCAACTCAGGGCCAGCCCCAGCATTTT	CASSYTPGTGSTQGQPQHF
TRBJ2-5	once	.	TRBV5-1	TGCGCCAGCAGCCCCTCCCTACGGGGGCAAGAGACCCAGTACTTC	CASSPSLRGQETQYF
TRBJ2-7	.	.	TRBV3-1	TGTGCCAGCAGCCGGGCGATGGCCAGCGAGCAGTACTTC	CASSRAMASEQYF
TRBJ2-1	few	.	TRBV9	TGTGCCAGCAGACCGTTAGGATGCAATGAGCAGTTCTTC	CASRPLGCNEQFF
TRBJ2-7	many	.	TRBV10-3	TGTGCCAACGGGAAGGGGGTCTCCTACGAGCAGTACTTC	CANGKGVSYEQYF
TRBJ1-2	.	.	TRBV20-1	TGCAGTGCCGCCGGACTCTATGGCTACACCTTC	CSAAGLYGYTF
TRBJ2-2	.	TRBD1	TRBV3-1	TGTGCCAGCACGAAAGGACAGGGCTACACCGGGGAGCTGTTTTTT	CASTKGQGYTGELFF
TRBJ2-1	many	TRBD2	TRBV11-1	TGTGCCAGCAGCTTAAGGACTAGCGATGAGCAGTTCTTC	CASSLRTSDEQFF
TRBJ2-5	.	.	TRBV5-1	TGCGCCAGCGGCTTCTCCGATCAAGAGACCCAGTACTTC	CASGFSDQETQYF
TRBJ2-7	.	TRBD1	TRBV9	TGTGCCAGCAGCATCATGGGACAGGGCAGCGAGCAGTACTTC	CASSIMGQGSEQYF
TRBJ2-3	once	.	TRBV7-3	TGTGCCAGCAGCCCGACTAGAACGGGAGATACGCAGTATTTT	CASSPTRTGDTQYF
TRBJ1-1	.	TRBD1	TRBV2	TGTGCCAGCAGTGACCTGACAGGGCCAAACGTAGGAAACACTGAAGCTTTCTTT	CASSDLTGPNVGNTEAFF